The source of this T cell receptor beta chain is a study of shared clonotypes between healthy human individuals. Across the study: With ages of 18 to 49, the donors were a couple of women and three men.

V lost 0 bases, J lost 6 bases, and 11 bases lay in between. Germline V gene data show CDR1 as LNHDA and CDR2 as SQIVND (reference sequence). The CDR3 spans 15 residues. Generated by immunoSEQ multiplex PCR, the TCRdb table keeps only in-frame clones and is missing some. The sample lists around 500,000 clones; about 78% were seen once. The receptor was derived from a woman between 40 and 50 years old in good health. Some clones in this sample may be carry-over from other donors' samples. Sequenced: PBMCs. The V gene is TRBV19, the J gene TRBJ2-2, with D perhaps being TRBD1 or TRBD2 (6 bases each). CDR3 residues: CASSIEGGQAGELFF. The CDR3 coding sequence is TGTGCCAGTAGTATAGAAGGGGGGCAGGCCGGGGAGCTGTTTTTT.